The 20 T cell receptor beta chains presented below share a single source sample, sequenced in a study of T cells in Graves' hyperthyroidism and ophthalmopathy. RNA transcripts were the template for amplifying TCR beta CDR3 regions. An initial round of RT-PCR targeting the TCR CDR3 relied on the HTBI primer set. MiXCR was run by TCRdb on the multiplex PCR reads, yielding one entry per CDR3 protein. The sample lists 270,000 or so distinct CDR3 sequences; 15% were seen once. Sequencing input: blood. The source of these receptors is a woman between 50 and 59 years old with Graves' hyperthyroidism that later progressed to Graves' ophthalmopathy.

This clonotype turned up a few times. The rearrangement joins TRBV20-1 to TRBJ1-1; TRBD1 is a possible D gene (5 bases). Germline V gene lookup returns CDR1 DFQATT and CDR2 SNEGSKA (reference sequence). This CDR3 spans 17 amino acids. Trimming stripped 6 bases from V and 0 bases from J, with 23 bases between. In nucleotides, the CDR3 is TGCAGTGCCAACCTAAGGGACGGGATAAGGGTGAACACTGAAGCTTTCTTT. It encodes CSANLRDGIRVNTEAFF.

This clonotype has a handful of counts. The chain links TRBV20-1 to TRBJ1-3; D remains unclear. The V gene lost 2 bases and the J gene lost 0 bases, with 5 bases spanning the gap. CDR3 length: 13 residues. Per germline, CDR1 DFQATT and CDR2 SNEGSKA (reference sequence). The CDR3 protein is CSARQYSGNTIYF. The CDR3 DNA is TGCAGTGCTAGACAGTACTCTGGAAACACCATATATTTT.

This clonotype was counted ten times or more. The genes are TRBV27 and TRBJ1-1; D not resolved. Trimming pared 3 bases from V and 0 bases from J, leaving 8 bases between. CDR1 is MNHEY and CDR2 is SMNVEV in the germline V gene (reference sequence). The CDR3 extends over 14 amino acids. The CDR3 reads CASSLAVMNTEAFF. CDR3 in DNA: TGTGCCAGCAGTTTGGCAGTCATGAACACTGAAGCTTTCTTT.

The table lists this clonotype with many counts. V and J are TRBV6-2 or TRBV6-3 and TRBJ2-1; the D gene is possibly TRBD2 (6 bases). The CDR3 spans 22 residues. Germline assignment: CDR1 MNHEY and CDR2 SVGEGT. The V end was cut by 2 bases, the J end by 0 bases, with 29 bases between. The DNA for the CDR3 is TGTGCCAGCAGTTACAGGAGGGTGGTCCCCGTTGAAGGTGTTAGCTCCTACAATGAGCAGTTCTTC. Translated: CASSYRRVVPVEGVSSYNEQFF.

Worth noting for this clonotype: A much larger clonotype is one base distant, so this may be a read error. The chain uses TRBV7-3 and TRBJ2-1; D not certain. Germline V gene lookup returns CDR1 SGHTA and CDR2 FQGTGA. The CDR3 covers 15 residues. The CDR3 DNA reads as TGTGCCAGCAGCACCCGGTTAGGGTCCTGCAATGAGCAGTTCTTC. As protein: CASSTRLGSCNEQFF.

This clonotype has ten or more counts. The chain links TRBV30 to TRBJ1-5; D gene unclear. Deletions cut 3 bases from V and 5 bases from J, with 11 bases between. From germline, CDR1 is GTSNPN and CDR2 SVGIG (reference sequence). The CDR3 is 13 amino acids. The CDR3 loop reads CAWSLSEDQPQHF. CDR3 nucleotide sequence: TGTGCCTGGAGCCTCTCGGAGGATCAGCCCCAGCATTTT.

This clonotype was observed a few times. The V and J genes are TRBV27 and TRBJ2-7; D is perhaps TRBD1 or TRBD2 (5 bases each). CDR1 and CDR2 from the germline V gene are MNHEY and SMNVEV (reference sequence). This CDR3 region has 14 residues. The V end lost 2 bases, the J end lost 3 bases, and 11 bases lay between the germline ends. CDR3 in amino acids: CASSLRGAFYEQYF. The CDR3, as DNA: TGTGCCAGCAGTTTACGAGGGGCGTTCTACGAGCAGTACTTC.

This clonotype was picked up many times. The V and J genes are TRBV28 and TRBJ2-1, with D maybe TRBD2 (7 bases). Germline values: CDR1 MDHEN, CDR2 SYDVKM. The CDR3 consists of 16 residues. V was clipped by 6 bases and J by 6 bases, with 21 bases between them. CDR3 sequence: CASSPMGGGSGNEQFF. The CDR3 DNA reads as TGTGCCAGCAGCCCCATGGGGGGCGGGAGCGGCAATGAGCAGTTCTTC.

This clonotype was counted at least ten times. CDR3 sequence (DNA): TGTGCCAGCAGCTTAGACGGGGGCAGCACAGATACGCAGTATTTT. Translation: CASSLDGGSTDTQYF. The chain is built from TRBV7-6 and TRBJ2-3; D tentatively fits TRBD1 or TRBD2 (6 bases each). The V and J ends lost 1 base and 0 bases respectively, with 8 bases between them. The CDR3 sequence is 15 residues long. CDR1 is SGHVS and CDR2 is FNYEAQ in the germline V gene.

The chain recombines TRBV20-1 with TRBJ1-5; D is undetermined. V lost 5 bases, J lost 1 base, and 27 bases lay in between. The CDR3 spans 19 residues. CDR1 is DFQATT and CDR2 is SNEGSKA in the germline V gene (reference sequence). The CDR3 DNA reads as TGCAGTGCTTCCCCCGATGACCCCGATTGGGTAGGAAGCAATCAGCCCCAGCATTTT. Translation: CSASPDDPDWVGSNQPQHF.

CDR3 DNA sequence: TGCAGTGCTCCAACGCCCTCCGGTGGACTAGCCAAAAACATTCAGTACTTC. Translated, it gives CSAPTPSGGLAKNIQYF. J is TRBJ2-4 and V is TRBV20-1; maybe TRBD2 (5 bases). Trimming removed 5 bases from V and 0 bases from J, with 20 bases in between. Per the germline V gene, CDR1 is DFQATT and CDR2 is SNEGSKA (reference sequence). The CDR3 length is 17 residues.

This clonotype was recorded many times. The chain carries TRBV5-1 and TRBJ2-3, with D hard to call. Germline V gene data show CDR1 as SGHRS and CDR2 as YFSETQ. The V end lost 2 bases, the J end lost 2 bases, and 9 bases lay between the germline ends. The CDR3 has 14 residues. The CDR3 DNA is TGCGCCAGCAGCTTCCGACGGCTCACAGATACGCAGTATTTT. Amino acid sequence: CASSFRRLTDTQYF.

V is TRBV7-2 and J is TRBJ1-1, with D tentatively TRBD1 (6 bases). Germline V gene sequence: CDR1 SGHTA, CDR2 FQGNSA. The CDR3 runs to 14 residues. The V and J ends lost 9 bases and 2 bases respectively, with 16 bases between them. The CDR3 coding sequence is TGTGCCAGTCGTAAAAACAGGGATAACACTGAAGCTTTCTTT. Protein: CASRKNRDNTEAFF.

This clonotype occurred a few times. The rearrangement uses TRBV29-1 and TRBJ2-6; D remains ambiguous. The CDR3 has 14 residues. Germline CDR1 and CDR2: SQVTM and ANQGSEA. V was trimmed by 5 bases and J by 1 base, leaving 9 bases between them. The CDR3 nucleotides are TGCAGCGTTACGGGTAGTTCTGGGGCCAACGTCCTGACTTTC. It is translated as CSVTGSSGANVLTF.

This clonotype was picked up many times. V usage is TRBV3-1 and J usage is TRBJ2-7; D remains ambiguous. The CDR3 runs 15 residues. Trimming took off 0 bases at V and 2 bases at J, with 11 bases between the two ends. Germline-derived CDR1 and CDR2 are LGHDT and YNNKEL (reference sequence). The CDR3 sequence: CASSQEPGLPYEQYF. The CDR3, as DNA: TGTGCCAGCAGCCAAGAGCCCGGCCTGCCCTACGAGCAGTACTTC.

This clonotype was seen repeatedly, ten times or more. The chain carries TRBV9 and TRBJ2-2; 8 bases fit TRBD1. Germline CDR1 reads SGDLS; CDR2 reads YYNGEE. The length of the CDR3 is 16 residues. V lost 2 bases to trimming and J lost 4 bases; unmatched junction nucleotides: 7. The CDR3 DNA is TGTGCCAGCAGCGTCCAGGGGGCGAGTAGCACCGGGGAGCTGTTTTTT. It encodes CASSVQGASSTGELFF. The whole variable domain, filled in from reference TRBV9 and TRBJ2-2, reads DSGVTQTPKHLITATGQRVTLRCSPRSGDLSVYWYQQSLDQGLQFLIQYYNGEERAKGNILERFSAQQFPDLHSELNLSSLELGDSALYFCASSVQGASSTGELFFGEGSRLTVL.

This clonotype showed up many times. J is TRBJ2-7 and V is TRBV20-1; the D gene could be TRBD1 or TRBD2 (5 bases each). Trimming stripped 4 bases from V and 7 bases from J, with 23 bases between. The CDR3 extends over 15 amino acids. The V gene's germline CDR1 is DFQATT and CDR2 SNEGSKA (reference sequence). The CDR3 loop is CSATRDPEDVKEQYF. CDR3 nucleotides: TGCAGTGCTACCCGGGACCCCGAAGACGTTAAGGAGCAGTACTTC.

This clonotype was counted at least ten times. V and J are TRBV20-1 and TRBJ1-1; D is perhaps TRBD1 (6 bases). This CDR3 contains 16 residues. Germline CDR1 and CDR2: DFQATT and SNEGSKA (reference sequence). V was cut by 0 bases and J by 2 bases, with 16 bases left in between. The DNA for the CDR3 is TGCAGTGCTAGAGATCCGGGGGGGCGGCCTAACACTGAAGCTTTCTTT. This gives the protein CSARDPGGRPNTEAFF.

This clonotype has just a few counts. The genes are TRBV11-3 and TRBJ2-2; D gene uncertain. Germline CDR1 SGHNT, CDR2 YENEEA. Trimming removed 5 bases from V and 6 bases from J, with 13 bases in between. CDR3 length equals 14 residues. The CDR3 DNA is TGTGCCAGCAGCGACGAGTCTTTTGCCGGGGAGCTGTTTTTT. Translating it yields CASSDESFAGELFF. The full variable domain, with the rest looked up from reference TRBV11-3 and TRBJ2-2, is EAGVVQSPRYKIIEKKQPVAFWCNPISGHNTLYWYLQNLGQGPELLIRYENEEAVDDSQLPKDRFSAERLKGVDSTLKIQPAELGDSAVYLCASSDESFAGELFFGEGSRLTVL.

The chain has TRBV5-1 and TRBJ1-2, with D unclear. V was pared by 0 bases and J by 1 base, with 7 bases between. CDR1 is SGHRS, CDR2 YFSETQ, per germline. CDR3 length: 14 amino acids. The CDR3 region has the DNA TGCGCCAGCAGCTTGGAGTCGGTTAACTATGGCTACACCTTC. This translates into CASSLESVNYGYTF.